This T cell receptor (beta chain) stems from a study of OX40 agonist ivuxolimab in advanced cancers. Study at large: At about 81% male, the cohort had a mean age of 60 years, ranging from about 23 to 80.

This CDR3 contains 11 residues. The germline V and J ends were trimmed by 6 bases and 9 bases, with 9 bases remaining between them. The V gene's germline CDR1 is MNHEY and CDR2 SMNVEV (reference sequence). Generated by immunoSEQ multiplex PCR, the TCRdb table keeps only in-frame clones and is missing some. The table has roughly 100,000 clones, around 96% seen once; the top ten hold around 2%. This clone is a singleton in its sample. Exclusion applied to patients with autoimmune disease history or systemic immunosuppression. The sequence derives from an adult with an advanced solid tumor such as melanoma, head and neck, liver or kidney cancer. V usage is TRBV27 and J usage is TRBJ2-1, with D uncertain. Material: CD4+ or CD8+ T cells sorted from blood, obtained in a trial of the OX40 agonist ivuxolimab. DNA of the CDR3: TGTGCCAGCAGCGTTCTGGGTGAGCAGTTCTTC. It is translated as CASSVLGEQFF.